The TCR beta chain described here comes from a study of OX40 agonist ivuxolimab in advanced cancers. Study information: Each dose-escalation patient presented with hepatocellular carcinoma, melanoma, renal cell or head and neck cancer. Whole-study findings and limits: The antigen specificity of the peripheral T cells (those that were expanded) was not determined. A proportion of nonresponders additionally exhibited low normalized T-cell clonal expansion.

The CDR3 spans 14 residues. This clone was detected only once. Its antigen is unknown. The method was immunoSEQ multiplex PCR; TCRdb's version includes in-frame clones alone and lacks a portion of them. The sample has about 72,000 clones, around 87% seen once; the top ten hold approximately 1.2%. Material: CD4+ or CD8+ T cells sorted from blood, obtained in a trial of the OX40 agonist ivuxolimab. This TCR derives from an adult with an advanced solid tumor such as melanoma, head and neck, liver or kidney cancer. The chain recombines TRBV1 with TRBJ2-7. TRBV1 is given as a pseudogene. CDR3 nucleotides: TGCACCAGCAGCCAAGTGACGCGAAGCTACGAGCAGTACTTC. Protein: CTSSQVTRSYEQYF.